One and the same sample provided the 15 T cell receptor beta chains below, sequenced in a study of blood T cell repertoires in COVID-19. Method: immunoSEQ multiplex PCR; TCRdb's copy keeps in-frame clones and lacks some. This sample has 55,000 to 80,000 clones, with under 80% found just once. Input material: peripheral blood. The receptors stem from a man in his 60s with acute or convalescent COVID-19.

The V call is TRBV3-1 (or the pseudogene TRBV3-2), the J call TRBJ1-2; D may be TRBD1 (6 bases). Trimming removed 1 base at V and 7 bases at J, with 16 bases between. The germline gives CDR1 LGHDT, CDR2 YNNKEL (reference sequence). This CDR3 spans 15 amino acids. The CDR3 region has the DNA TGTGCCAGCAGCCAAGGGGCGGGGGGCCGCTTTGGCTACACCTTC. Protein: CASSQGAGGRFGYTF.

The CDR3 region has the DNA TGTGCCAGCAGTGTAAGCGGGAGCCCCACAGATACGCAGTATTTT. Its translation: CASSVSGSPTDTQYF. The rearrangement links TRBV6-4 to TRBJ2-3, with 8 bases matching TRBD2. The CDR3 length is 15 residues. Germline CDR1 reads MRHNA; CDR2 reads SNTAGT. V lost 4 bases and J lost 2; bases outside the gene matches: 5.

CDR3 residues: CATSRALVTDTQYF. Here the CDR3 DNA reads TGTGCCACCAGCAGGGCCCTGGTTACAGATACGCAGTATTTT. The chain links TRBV15 to TRBJ2-3, with D hard to call. CDR1 and CDR2 (germline): LNHNV, YYDKDF (reference sequence). With 3 bases removed from V and 3 bases from J, the gap between germline ends came to 10 bases. This CDR3 is built from 14 residues.

This chain connects TRBV19 to TRBJ2-3; 8 positions match TRBD2. V was pared by 8 bases and J by 12 bases, with 10 bases of the junction left unmatched. Germline V lookup: CDR1 LNHDA, CDR2 SQIVND (reference sequence). This CDR3 spans 12 amino acids. This CDR3 is CASCRTSGRQYF. The CDR3, as DNA: TGTGCCAGTTGTCGTACCAGCGGGAGACAGTATTTT.

This chain joins TRBV9 and TRBJ2-5; 8 nucleotides match TRBD2. V shed 3 bases and J 4 bases; nucleotides not matched to a gene: 5. This CDR3 has 14 residues. In germline, CDR1 is SGDLS, CDR2 YYNGEE. CDR3 sequence (DNA): TGTGCCAGCAGCGACGGACTAGCTATAGAGACCCAGTACTTC. Its protein is CASSDGLAIETQYF.

The CDR3 is CASSKRSPNYGYTF. In nucleotides, the CDR3 is TGTGCCAGCAGCAAACGGTCACCTAACTATGGCTACACCTTC. The V call is TRBV21-1, the J call TRBJ1-2. TRBV21-1 is listed as a pseudogene. The CDR3 runs 14 residues.

This rearrangement joins TRBV19 to TRBJ2-1; 12 bases align to TRBD2. Germline V CDR1 and CDR2: LNHDA, SQIVND (reference sequence). Trimming removed 3 bases from V and 9 bases from J; junction bases left unmatched: 9. The CDR3 length is 16 residues. CDR3 amino acids: CASSILSGLAGPEQFF. CDR3 DNA sequence: TGTGCCAGTAGTATTTTAAGCGGACTAGCGGGACCTGAGCAGTTCTTC.

The chain joins TRBV5-6 to TRBJ2-5, with TRBD2 matching over 11 bases. Germline V gene data show CDR1 as SGHDT and CDR2 as YYEEEE. With V trimmed by 4 bases and J by 5 bases, 7 bases remained unmatched. CDR3 size: 15 residues. The CDR3 loop reads CASSLGTSGVETQYF. CDR3 DNA sequence: TGTGCCAGCAGCCTGGGGACTAGCGGAGTGGAGACCCAGTACTTC.

CDR3 in amino acids: CASSQEGTRGLTQYF. CDR3 coding DNA: TGTGCCAGCAGCCAAGAGGGGACTAGAGGTCTCACGCAGTATTTT. V is TRBV3-1 (or the pseudogene TRBV3-2) and J is TRBJ2-3; TRBD2 matches at 8 bases. The CDR3 has 15 residues. J lost 9 bases, V lost 0 bases, and 8 bases had no gene match. The germline gives CDR1 LGHDT, CDR2 YNNKEL (reference sequence).

The J gene is TRBJ1-1, the V gene TRBV6-5; D call uncertain. The V gene's germline CDR1 is MNHEY and CDR2 SVGAGI. The CDR3 sequence is 15 residues long. V gave up 4 bases and J gave up 1 base, with 13 bases separating them. The CDR3, as DNA: TGTGCCAGCAGTTTAACATCAGGTGGGAACACTGAAGCTTTCTTT. As protein: CASSLTSGGNTEAFF.

This chain connects TRBV19 to TRBJ1-2, with TRBD1 matching over 7 bases. This CDR3 contains 15 residues. The germline CDR1 and CDR2 sequences are LNHDA and SQIVND (reference sequence). V lost 6 bases to trimming and J lost 0 bases; unmatched junction nucleotides: 7. In DNA form, the CDR3 reads TGTGCCAGTAGCCCAAGGACAGGCTCTAACTATGGCTACACCTTC. Translated: CASSPRTGSNYGYTF.

V is TRBV28 and J is TRBJ1-6, with D possibly matching TRBD1 (6 bases). The CDR3 covers 15 residues. Between the trimmed V and J ends, which lost 6 bases and 9 bases, there was a span of 18 bases. Germline CDR1 is MDHEN and CDR2 is SYDVKM. Here the CDR3 reads CASRVPGGWFSPLHF. For the CDR3, the DNA is TGTGCCAGCAGGGTCCCGGGGGGCTGGTTTTCACCCCTCCACTTT. Supplemented by reference TRBV28 and TRBJ1-6, the full variable domain reads DVKVTQSSRYLVKRTGEKVFLECVQDMDHENMFWYRQDPGLGLRLIYFSYDVKMKEKGDIPEGYSVSREKKERFSLILESASTNQTSMYLCASRVPGGWFSPLHFGNGTRLTVT.

This chain joins TRBV6-5 and TRBJ1-1; D remains unclear. Trimming took 4 bases from V and 7 from J, leaving 13 bases between them. The CDR3 consists of 13 residues. Looked up from germline, CDR1 is MNHEY and CDR2 is SVGAGI. For the CDR3, the DNA is TGTGCCAGCAGTTCAGGTTCGCTCAGTGAAGCTTTCTTT. It codes for CASSSGSLSEAFF.

The chain is built from TRBV18 and TRBJ2-2; 7 positions agree with TRBD1. Germline loops: CDR1 KGHSH, CDR2 LQKENI. CDR3 length: 16 amino acids. The V segment lost 4 bases and the J segment 0 bases; nucleotides outside the gene matches: 5. The CDR3 is CASSLGQVPNTGELFF. CDR3 coding DNA: TGTGCCAGCTCACTTGGACAGGTTCCGAACACCGGGGAGCTGTTTTTT.

The chain links TRBV6-2 or TRBV6-3 to TRBJ1-1, with 7 bases fitting TRBD1. Germline assignment: CDR1 MNHEY and CDR2 SVGEGT. This CDR3 has 14 residues. The V gene end was trimmed by 4 bases and the J gene end by 7 bases; junction bases not matched to a gene: 9. The CDR3 bases are TGTGCCAGCAGTTCCCCGAAGACAGGGCTTGAAGCTTTCTTT. Its protein is CASSSPKTGLEAFF.